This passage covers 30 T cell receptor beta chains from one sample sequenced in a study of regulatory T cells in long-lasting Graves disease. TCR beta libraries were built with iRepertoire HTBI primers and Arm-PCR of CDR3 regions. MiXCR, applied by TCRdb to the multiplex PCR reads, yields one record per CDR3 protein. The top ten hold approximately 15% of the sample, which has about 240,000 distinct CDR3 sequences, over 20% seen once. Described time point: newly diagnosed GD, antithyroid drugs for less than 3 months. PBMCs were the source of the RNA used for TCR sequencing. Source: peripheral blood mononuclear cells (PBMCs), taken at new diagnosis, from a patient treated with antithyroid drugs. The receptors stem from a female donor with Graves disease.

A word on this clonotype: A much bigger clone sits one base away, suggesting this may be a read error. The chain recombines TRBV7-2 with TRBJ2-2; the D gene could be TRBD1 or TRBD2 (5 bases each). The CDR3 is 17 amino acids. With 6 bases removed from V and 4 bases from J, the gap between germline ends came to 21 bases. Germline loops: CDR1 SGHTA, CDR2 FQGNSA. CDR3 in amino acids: CASSPGGYFDGTGELFF. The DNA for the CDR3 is TGTGCCAGCAGTCCTGGGGGATATTTTGACGGCACCGGGGAGCTGTTTTTT.

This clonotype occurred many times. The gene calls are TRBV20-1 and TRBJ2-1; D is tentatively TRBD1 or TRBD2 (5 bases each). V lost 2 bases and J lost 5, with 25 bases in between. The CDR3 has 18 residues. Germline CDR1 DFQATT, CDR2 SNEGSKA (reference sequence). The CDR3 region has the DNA TGCAGTGCTAGACTACCTTGGACCCCGGGGCATCCTGACAATGAGCAGTTCTTC. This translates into CSARLPWTPGHPDNEQFF.

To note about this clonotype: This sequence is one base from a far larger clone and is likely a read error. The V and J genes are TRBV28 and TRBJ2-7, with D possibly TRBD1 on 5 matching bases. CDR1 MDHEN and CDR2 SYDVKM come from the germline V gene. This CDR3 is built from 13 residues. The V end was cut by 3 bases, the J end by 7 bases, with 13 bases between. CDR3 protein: CASSLAGNNEQYF. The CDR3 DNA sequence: TGTGCCAGCAGTTTGGCAGGGAATAATGAGCAGTACTTC.

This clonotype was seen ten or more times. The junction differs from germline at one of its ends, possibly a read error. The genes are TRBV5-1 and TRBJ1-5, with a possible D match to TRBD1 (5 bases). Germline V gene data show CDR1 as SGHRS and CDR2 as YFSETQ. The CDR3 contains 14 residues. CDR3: CASSLGRGNQPQHF. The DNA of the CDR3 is TGTGCCAGCAGCTTAGGCAGGGGCAATCAGCCCCAGCATTTT.

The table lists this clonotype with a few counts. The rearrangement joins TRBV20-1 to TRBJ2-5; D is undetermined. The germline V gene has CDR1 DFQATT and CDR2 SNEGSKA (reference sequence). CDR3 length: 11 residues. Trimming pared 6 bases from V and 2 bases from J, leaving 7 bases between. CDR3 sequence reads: CSAPAQETQYF. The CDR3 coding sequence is TGCAGTGCGCCGGCGCAAGAGACCCAGTACTTC.

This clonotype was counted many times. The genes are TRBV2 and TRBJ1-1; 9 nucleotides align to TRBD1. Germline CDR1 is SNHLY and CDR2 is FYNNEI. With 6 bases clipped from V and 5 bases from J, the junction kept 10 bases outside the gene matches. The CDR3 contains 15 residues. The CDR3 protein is CASSRTGGAGTEAFF. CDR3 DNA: TGTGCCAGCAGCCGCACAGGGGGCGCCGGGACTGAAGCTTTCTTT.

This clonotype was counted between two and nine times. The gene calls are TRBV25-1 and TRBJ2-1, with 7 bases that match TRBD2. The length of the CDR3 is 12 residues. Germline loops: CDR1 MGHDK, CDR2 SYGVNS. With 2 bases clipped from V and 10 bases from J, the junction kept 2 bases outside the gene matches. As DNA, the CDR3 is TGTGCCAGCAGTGAAAGACTAGCCGAGCAGTTCTTC. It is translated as CASSERLAEQFF.

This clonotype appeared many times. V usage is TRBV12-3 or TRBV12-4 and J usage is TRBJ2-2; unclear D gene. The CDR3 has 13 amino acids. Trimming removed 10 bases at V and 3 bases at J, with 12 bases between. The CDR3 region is CATNPVYTGELFF. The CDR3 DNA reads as TGTGCCACAAACCCAGTCTACACCGGGGAGCTGTTTTTT.

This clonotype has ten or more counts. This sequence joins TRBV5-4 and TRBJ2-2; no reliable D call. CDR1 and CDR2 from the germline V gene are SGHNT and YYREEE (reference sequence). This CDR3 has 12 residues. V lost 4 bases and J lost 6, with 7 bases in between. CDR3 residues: CASSPDPGELFF. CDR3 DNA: TGTGCCAGCAGCCCAGATCCCGGGGAGCTGTTTTTT.

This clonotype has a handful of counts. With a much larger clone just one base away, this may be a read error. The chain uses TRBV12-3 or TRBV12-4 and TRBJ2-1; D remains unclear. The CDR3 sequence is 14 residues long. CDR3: CASSFPGSINEQLF. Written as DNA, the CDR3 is TGTGCCAGCAGTTTTCCCGGTAGCATTAATGAGCAGCTCTTC.

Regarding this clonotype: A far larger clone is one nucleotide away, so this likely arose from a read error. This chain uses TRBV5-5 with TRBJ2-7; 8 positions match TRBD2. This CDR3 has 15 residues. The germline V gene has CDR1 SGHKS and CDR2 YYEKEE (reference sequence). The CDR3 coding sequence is TGCGCCAACAGCAATCCCGGGACTAGAAGTAACGAGCAGTACTTC. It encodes CANSNPGTRSNEQYF. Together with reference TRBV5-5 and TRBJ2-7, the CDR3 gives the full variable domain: DAGVTQSPTHLIKTRGQQVTLRCSPISGHKSVSWYQQVLGQGPQFIFQYYEKEERGRGNFPDRFSARQFPNYSSELNVNALLLGDSALYLCANSNPGTRSNEQYFGPGTRLTVT.

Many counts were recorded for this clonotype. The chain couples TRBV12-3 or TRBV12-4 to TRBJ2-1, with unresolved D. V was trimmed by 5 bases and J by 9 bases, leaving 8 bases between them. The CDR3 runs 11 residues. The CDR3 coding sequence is TGTGCCAGCAGTGAACTTTCTGAGCAGTTCTTC. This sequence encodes CASSELSEQFF.

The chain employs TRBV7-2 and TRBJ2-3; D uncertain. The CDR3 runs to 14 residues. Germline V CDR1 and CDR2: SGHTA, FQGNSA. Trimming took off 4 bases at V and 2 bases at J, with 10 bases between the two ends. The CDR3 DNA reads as TGTGCCAGCAGCTCCTTAGTTAACACAGATACGCAGTATTTT. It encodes CASSSLVNTDTQYF.

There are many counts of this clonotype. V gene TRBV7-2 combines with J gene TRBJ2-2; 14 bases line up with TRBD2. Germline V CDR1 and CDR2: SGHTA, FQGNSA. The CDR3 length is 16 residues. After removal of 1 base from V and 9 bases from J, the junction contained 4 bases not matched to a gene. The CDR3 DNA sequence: TGTGCCAGCAGCTTAGAGGGGACTAGCGGGAGCCGGGAGCTGTTTTTT. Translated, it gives CASSLEGTSGSRELFF. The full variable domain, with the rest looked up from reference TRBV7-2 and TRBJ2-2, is GAGVSQSPSNKVTEKGKDVELRCDPISGHTALYWYRQSLGQGLEFLIYFQGNSAPDKSGLPSDRFSAERTGGSVSTLTIQRTQQEDSAVYLCASSLEGTSGSRELFFGEGSRLTVL.

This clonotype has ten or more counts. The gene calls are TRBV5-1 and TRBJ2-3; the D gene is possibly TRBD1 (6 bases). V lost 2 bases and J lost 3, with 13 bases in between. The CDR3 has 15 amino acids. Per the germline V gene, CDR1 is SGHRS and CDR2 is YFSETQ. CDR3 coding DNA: TGCGCCAGCAGCTTCAGGGGTTTATTGACAGATACGCAGTATTTT. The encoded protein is CASSFRGLLTDTQYF.

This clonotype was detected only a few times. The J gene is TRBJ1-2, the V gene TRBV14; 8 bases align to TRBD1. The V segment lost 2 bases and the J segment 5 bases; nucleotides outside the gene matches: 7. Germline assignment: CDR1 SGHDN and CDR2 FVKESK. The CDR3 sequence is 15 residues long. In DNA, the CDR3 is TGTGCCAGCAGCCAACTCAACAGGGGGAGGTATGGCTACACCTTC. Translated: CASSQLNRGRYGYTF.

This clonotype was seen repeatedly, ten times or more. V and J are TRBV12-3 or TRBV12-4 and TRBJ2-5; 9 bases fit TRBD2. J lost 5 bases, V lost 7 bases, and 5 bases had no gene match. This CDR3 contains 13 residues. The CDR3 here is CASTQAGGETQYF. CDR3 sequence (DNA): TGTGCCAGCACCCAAGCGGGAGGTGAGACCCAGTACTTC.

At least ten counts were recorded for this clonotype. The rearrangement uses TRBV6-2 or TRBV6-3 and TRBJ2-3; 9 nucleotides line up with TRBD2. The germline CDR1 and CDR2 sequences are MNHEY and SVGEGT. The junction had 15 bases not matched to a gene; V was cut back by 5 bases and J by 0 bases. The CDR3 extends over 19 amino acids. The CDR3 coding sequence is TGTGCCAGCAGTCCCCCCCTGCTCCTAGCGGGAAGGAGCACAGATACGCAGTATTTT. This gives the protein CASSPPLLLAGRSTDTQYF.

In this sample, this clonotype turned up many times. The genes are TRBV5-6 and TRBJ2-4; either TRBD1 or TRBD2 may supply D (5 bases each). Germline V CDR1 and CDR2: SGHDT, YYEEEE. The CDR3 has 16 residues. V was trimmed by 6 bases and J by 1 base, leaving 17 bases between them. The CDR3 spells CASTLWGWGAKNIQYF. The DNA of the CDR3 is TGTGCCAGCACCCTGTGGGGATGGGGGGCCAAAAACATTCAGTACTTC.

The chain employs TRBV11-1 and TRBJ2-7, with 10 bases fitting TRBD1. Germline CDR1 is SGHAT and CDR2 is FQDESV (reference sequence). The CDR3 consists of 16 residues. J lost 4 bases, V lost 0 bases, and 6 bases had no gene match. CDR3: CASSLAGTGVPYEQYF. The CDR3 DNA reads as TGTGCCAGCAGCTTAGCCGGGACAGGGGTACCTTACGAGCAGTACTTC. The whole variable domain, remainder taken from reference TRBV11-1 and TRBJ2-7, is EAEVAQSPRYKITEKSQAVAFWCDPISGHATLYWYRQILGQGPELLVQFQDESVVDDSQLPKDRFSAERLKGVDSTLKIQPAELGDSAMYLCASSLAGTGVPYEQYFGPGTRLTVT.

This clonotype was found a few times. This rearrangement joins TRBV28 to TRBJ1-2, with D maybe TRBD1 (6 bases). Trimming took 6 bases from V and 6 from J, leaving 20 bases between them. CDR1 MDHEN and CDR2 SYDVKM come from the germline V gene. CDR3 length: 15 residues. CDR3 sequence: CASSSSGTPVDGYTF. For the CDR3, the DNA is TGTGCCAGCAGCTCCTCCGGGACACCAGTGGATGGCTACACCTTC.

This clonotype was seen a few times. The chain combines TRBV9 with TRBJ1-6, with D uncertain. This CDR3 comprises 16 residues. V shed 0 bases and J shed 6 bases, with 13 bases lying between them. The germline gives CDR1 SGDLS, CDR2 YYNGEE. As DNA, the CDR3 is TGTGCCAGCAGCGTAGGAGAGGAGCCCTTTAATTCACCCCTCCACTTT. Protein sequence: CASSVGEEPFNSPLHF. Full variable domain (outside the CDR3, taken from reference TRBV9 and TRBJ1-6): DSGVTQTPKHLITATGQRVTLRCSPRSGDLSVYWYQQSLDQGLQFLIQYYNGEERAKGNILERFSAQQFPDLHSELNLSSLELGDSALYFCASSVGEEPFNSPLHFGNGTRLTVT.

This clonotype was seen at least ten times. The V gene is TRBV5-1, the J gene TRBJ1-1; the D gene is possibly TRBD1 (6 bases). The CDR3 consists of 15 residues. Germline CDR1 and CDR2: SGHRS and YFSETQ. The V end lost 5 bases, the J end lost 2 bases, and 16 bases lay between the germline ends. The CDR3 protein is CASRLQGRENTEAFF. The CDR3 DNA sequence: TGCGCCAGCAGGTTGCAGGGGCGCGAAAACACTGAAGCTTTCTTT.

DNA of the CDR3: TGTGCCAGCTCACCAGGTTCCTACTCTGGGGCCAACGTCCTGACTTTC. Translation gives CASSPGSYSGANVLTF. V is TRBV18 and J is TRBJ2-6; D unresolved. Germline V CDR1 and CDR2: KGHSH, LQKENI. The CDR3 has 16 residues. Trimming stripped 2 bases from V and 0 bases from J, with 8 bases between.

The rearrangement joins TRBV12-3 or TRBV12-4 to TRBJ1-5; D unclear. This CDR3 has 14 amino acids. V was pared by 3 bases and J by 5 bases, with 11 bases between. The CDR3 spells CASSFSRQHQPQHF. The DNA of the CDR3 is TGTGCCAGCAGTTTTTCCAGACAACATCAGCCCCAGCATTTT.

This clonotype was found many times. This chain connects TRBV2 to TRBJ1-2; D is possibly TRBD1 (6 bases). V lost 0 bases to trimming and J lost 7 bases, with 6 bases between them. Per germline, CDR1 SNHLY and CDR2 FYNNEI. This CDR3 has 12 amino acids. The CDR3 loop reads CASSEATGGYTF. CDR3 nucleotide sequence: TGTGCCAGCAGTGAAGCGACAGGTGGCTACACCTTC.

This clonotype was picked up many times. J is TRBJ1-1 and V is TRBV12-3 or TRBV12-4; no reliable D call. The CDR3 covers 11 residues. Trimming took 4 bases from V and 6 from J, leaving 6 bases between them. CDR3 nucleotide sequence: TGTGCCAGCAGTTCCCTTTCTGAAGCTTTCTTT. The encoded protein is CASSSLSEAFF.

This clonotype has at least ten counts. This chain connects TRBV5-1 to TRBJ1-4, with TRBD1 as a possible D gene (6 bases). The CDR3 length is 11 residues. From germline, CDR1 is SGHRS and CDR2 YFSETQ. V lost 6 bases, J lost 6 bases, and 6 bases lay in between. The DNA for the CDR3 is TGCGCCAGCAAGGGGGATGAAAAACTGTTTTTT. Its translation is CASKGDEKLFF.

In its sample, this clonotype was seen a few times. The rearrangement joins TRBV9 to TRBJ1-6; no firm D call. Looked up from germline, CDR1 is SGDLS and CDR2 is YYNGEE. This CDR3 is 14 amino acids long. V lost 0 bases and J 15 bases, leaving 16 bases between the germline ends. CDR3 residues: CASSVDLRPHLLHF. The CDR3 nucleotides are TGTGCCAGCAGCGTAGATTTGAGACCTCATCTCCTCCACTTT.

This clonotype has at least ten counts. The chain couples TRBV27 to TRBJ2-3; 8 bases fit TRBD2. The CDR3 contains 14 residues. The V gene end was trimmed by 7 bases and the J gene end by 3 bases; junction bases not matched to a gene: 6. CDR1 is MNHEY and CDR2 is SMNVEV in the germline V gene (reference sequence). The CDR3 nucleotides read TGTGCCAGCACCTCTAGCGGGTTAACAGATACGCAGTATTTT. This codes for CASTSSGLTDTQYF.